The T cell receptor beta chain described here comes from a study of blood T cell repertoires in COVID-19. On the study more broadly: Sites in the United States, Italy and Spain provided acute and convalescent COVID-19 samples. Sample material is recorded as cDNA or gDNA derived from T cells, B-cell-depleted T cells, or PBMCs.

In the original processing: The authors estimated nucleated cell counts from reference gene primer amplification. Method: immunoSEQ multiplex PCR; TCRdb's copy keeps in-frame clones and lacks some. V and J calls and clone size are copied from that table; D and trimming were computed from the DNA. In the table there are more than 150,000 clones, around 90% of which are singletons. This clone occurred once. Trimming took 4 bases from V and 5 from J, leaving 8 bases between them. CDR1 and CDR2 from the germline V gene are LGHDT and YNNKEL (reference sequence). The CDR3 length is 12 residues. The chain carries TRBV3-1 (or the pseudogene TRBV3-2) and TRBJ2-5; no clear D. This receptor was taken from a man between 40 and 49 years old with acute or convalescent COVID-19. The sample taken for sequencing was peripheral blood. The CDR3, as DNA: TGTGCCAGCAGCCCGGAGAGTGAGACCCAGTACTTC. Translation: CASSPESETQYF.